A single T cell receptor beta chain is shown here with its context. The target antigen is unknown. The data derive from a study of cytomegalovirus exposure and HLA in healthy donors. General study findings and limits: Further analysis, carried out later, found HLA-associated TCR beta chains more clonally expanded than equally common other chains. CMV serostatus was the only immune exposure information that was available. It was assumed in the presence/absence analyses that sequencing depth was roughly uniform across donors.

Unmatched junction bases numbered 10, after V lost 3 bases and J lost 2 bases. The germline gives CDR1 ENHRY, CDR2 SYGVKD. CDR3 length equals 16 residues. 60 Vbeta and 13 Jbeta primers were used in PCR. Only in-frame clones appear in the TCRdb table, and some are missing; sequencing was by immunoSEQ multiplex PCR. The data contain 95,000 to 100,000 clones, roughly a tenth of them singletons. V gene TRBV10-3 combines with J gene TRBJ2-7, with 7 bases matching TRBD2. The source of this sequence is a man aged 50 or older in good health and CMV-seropositive. The sample consisted of PBMCs. The CDR3 DNA reads as TGTGCCATCAGTGATTCGGAGCTAGCGGTTCCCTACGAGCAGTACTTC. Encoded protein: CAISDSELAVPYEQYF.